The text below deals with one T cell receptor beta chain. This entry comes from a study of T cell changes during pregnancy in multiple sclerosis. Sequencing was performed with immunoSEQ multiplex PCR; in TCRdb, only in-frame clones are kept and a portion is missing. Counted here are about 72,000 clones, 90% to 95% occurring once; the ten biggest clones make up around 0.75%. The CDR3 loop spans 14 amino acids. V dropped 3 bases and J dropped 3 bases, with 9 bases sitting between them. CDR1 and CDR2 (germline): LGHNA, YSLEER. The sequence was collected from a female donor in good health, enrolled as a control in a pregnancy study. Sequenced here: peripheral blood, sampled in the third trimester of pregnancy. The V and J genes are TRBV4-3 and TRBJ2-1; D uncertain. For the CDR3, the DNA is TGCGCCAGCAGCCAGGCTGTCAGCTACAATGAGCAGTTCTTC. It specifies CASSQAVSYNEQFF.